The rows below give T cell receptor beta chains drawn from one sample of a study of immune cell composition in non-small cell lung cancer. Sequencing used immunoSEQ multiplex PCR; TCRdb keeps in-frame clones, though not all of them. The sample has some 2,100 clones, about 70% seen once. Sequencing was performed on non-adjacent lung tissue. Source of these receptors: a human donor with non-small cell lung cancer. Each CDR3 is given with its conserved first and last residue. The D gene is left open where the match is weak. Clone size is given for some rows only: seen once, a few or many times, or a class if the clone is expanded.

v_gene	j_gene	d_gene	abundance	CDR3nt	CDR3aa
TRBV5-1	TRBJ1-1	-	few	TGCGCCAGCAGCTTGGCCGGGAACCAAATGAACACTGAAGCTTTCTTT	CASSLAGNQMNTEAFF
TRBV27	TRBJ1-2	TRBD1	-	TGTGCCACCGGGTCCGGGACAGGGGGCTATGGCTACACCTTC	CATGSGTGGYGYTF
TRBV20-1	TRBJ2-5	-	large	TGCAGTGCAGGGGAAGAGACCCAGTACTTC	CSAGEETQYF
TRBV6-6	TRBJ2-6	-	-	TGTGCCGGCTCAGACTCTGGGGCCAACGTCCTGACTTTC	CAGSDSGANVLTF
TRBV2	TRBJ1-2	-	medium-sized	TGTGCCAGCAGTGAAGCAAGCCCAGGGTACGGTGGCTACACCTTC	CASSEASPGYGGYTF
TRBV7-2	TRBJ1-5	TRBD1	-	TGTGCCAGCAGCTTACCAGGGGGCAATCGGCCCCAGCATTTT	CASSLPGGNRPQHF
TRBV6-6	TRBJ1-4	-	-	TGTGCCAGCATCCGAGAAGGCAGGGGAAATGAAAAACTGTTTTTT	CASIREGRGNEKLFF
TRBV18	TRBJ1-1	-	-	TGTGCCAGCTCGCGTGTATTACAGGGGAACACTGAAGCTTTCTTT	CASSRVLQGNTEAFF
TRBV19	TRBJ2-7	-	-	TGTGCCAGTAGTATTCAGGACAGCTCCTACGAGCAGTACTTC	CASSIQDSSYEQYF
TRBV4-3	TRBJ1-2	TRBD1	-	TGCGCCAGCAGCCAATCGAGGGGGCGGTACAATGGCTACACCTTC	CASSQSRGRYNGYTF
TRBV5-4	TRBJ2-5	-	-	TGTGCCAGCAGACTTGGGGGGGGCCTCGAGACCCAGTACTTC	CASRLGGGLETQYF
TRBV19	TRBJ2-7	-	-	TGTGCCAGTAGTAAGTTTGGACAGAGCTCCTACGAGCAGTACTTC	CASSKFGQSSYEQYF
TRBV19	TRBJ1-4	-	-	TGTGCCAGTAGTACCCCGAGGAGCAATAATGAAAAACTGTTTTTT	CASSTPRSNNEKLFF
TRBV13	TRBJ1-6	-	-	TGTGCCAGCACTTCCCACCAGGCCTGGCCGAATTCACCCCTCCACTTT	CASTSHQAWPNSPLHF
TRBV6-6	TRBJ2-3	-	once	TGTGCCAGCAGTTCTAGGGAGGATACGCAGTATTTT	CASSSREDTQYF
TRBV7-9	TRBJ1-1	-	-	TGTGCCAGCAGCTTAGGGGCGGGGGATGAAGCTTTCTTT	CASSLGAGDEAFF
TRBV29-1	TRBJ1-1	TRBD1	-	TGCAGCGCGTGGCCGACAGGGGCTAACACTGAAGCTTTCTTT	CSAWPTGANTEAFF
TRBV18	TRBJ1-3	-	-	TGTGCCAGCTCACCTCCGGGACGAGGGGGCTCTGGAAACACCATATATTTT	CASSPPGRGGSGNTIYF
TRBV11-3	TRBJ1-1	-	-	TGTGCCAGCAGCTTAGGGCAGGGATCCGTCACTGAAGCTTTCTTT	CASSLGQGSVTEAFF
TRBV9	TRBJ1-3	-	-	TGTGCCAGCAGCGTTTCGGGGGGTGACAACACCATATATTTT	CASSVSGGDNTIYF
TRBV2	TRBJ1-1	-	-	TGTGCCAGCAATATACAGAGCATGAACACTGAAGCTTTCTTT	CASNIQSMNTEAFF
TRBV18	TRBJ2-2	TRBD2	-	TGTGCCAGCTCACCACGGCGGGGGGATACCGGGGAGCTGTTTTTT	CASSPRRGDTGELFF
TRBV7-3	TRBJ2-1	TRBD1	-	TGTGCCAGCAGCGCAGACAGGGAATCCTACAATGAGCAGTTCTTC	CASSADRESYNEQFF
TRBV7-2	TRBJ2-7	TRBD1	-	TGTGCCAGCAGCTTAGCCGGGACAGGGGGCGTGGACGAGCAGTACTTC	CASSLAGTGGVDEQYF
TRBV6-5	TRBJ1-1	-	-	TGTGCCAGCAGTTACTCCGGGACTCAAAACACTGAAGCTTTCTTT	CASSYSGTQNTEAFF
TRBV7-2	TRBJ1-5	-	-	TGTGCCAGCAGCTTTAGGACTCTCCGCAGGGGCGGTCAGCCCCAGCATTTT	CASSFRTLRRGGQPQHF
TRBV6-1	TRBJ1-5	TRBD1	large	TGTGCCAGCACCTACAGGGGGGAGGGCAATCAGCCCCAGCATTTT	CASTYRGEGNQPQHF
TRBV5-1	TRBJ1-1	TRBD1	-	TGCGCCAGCAGCTTGGAGCCGATACCGGCAGGGGGCTTAGTTAGGACTGAAGCTTTCTTT	CASSLEPIPAGGLVRTEAFF
TRBV5-1	TRBJ1-3	TRBD1	-	TGCGCCAGCAGCCCGCGGACAGGAGGGAGTGGAAACACCATATATTTT	CASSPRTGGSGNTIYF
TRBV6-5	TRBJ1-4	-	-	TGTGCCAGCAGCAGACAGAACCCTAATGAAAAACTGTTTTTT	CASSRQNPNEKLFF
TRBV27	TRBJ2-2	TRBD1	-	TGTGCCAGCAGTCACCCCCGGACAGGGGTTGCCGGGGAGCTGTTTTTT	CASSHPRTGVAGELFF
TRBV18	TRBJ2-5	-	-	TGTGCCAGCTCACTAGACCACGTAACAGGGACGTACCAAGAGACCCAGTACTTC	CASSLDHVTGTYQETQYF
TRBV18	TRBJ1-1	TRBD1	-	TGTGCCAGCTCAATGGGCCGGGACAGGGGAATTTCGGACACTGAAGCTTTCTTT	CASSMGRDRGISDTEAFF
TRBV6-5	TRBJ2-1	-	-	TGTGCCAGCAGTTACCGACAATACAATGAGCAGTTCTTC	CASSYRQYNEQFF
TRBV19	TRBJ2-5	TRBD2	-	TGTGCCAGTAGTATGGGGACTAGCGCTGAGACCCAGTACTTC	CASSMGTSAETQYF
TRBV4-1	TRBJ2-7	-	-	TGCGCCAGCAGCCAACTCCCGGCCGCGCGGGCGTACGAGCAGTACTTC	CASSQLPAARAYEQYF
TRBV4-3	TRBJ2-5	-	-	TGCGCCAGCAGCCATAATCTTCCAGTCGGGACGGGAGCTCAAGAGACCCAGTACTTC	CASSHNLPVGTGAQETQYF